This T cell receptor beta chain is from a study of blood T cells in healthy people across ages. For the study at large: Template-switching capture recovered about one barcoded beta molecule per two T cells.

Healthy individuals of Caucasian origin from Russia, aged about 6 to 95, served as donors. Sample-barcoded 5' priming and a J-beta primer mix drove a second PCR of roughly 6 to 12 cycles. TCRdb re-called the 5' RACE reads with MiXCR, one entry per CDR3 protein. In the table there are about 760,000 distinct CDR3 sequences, approximately 25% of which are singletons. Trimming took off 3 bases at V and 5 bases at J, with 13 bases between the two ends. CDR3 length: 14 residues. Germline loops: CDR1 ENHRY, CDR2 SYGVKD. The same sample was also studied in work on T cells of mothers and their children.

This rearrangement joins TRBV10-3 to TRBJ2-5; D gene ambiguous. Sequenced sample: blood. The receptor's source is a boy aged 5-17 years in good health. In DNA, the CDR3 is TGTGCCATCAGTGAAGGTCCCGAAGGGGAGACCCAGTACTTC. Translated, it gives CAISEGPEGETQYF.